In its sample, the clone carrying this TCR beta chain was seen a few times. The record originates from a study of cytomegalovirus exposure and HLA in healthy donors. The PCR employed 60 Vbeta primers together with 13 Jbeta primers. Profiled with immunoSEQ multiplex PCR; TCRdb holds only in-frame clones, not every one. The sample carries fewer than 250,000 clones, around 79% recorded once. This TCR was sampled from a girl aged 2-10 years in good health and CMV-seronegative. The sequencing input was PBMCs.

Written as DNA, the CDR3 is TGTGCCAGCAGTTACCTGGGGGGGGCGGATGGCTACACCTTC. Protein: CASSYLGGADGYTF. The chain has TRBV6-5 and TRBJ1-2; a weak D match, TRBD1 (6 bases). CDR1 and CDR2 (germline): MNHEY, SVGAGI. The CDR3 has 14 residues. V was trimmed by 2 bases and J by 6 bases, leaving 13 bases between them.